This T cell receptor (beta chain) was profiled in a study of T cell repertoires in cytomegalovirus infection. On the study more broadly: CMV infection plus the matching HLA type was flagged by public TCR beta signatures.

TCRdb re-analysed the reads in MiXCR, keeping a single row per CDR3 protein. The sample shows some 400,000 distinct CDR3 sequences, about 33% of them seen only once. There are a few counts of this clonotype. The antigen is not known. General study results and limits: HLA-C-restricted CMV clonotypes gave the most frequent clonotype in two of eight donors.

The CDR3 consists of 15 residues. Germline-derived CDR1 and CDR2 are SGHDN and FVKESK. V gave up 2 bases and J gave up 2 bases; unmatched junction bases: 5. The chain combines TRBV14 with TRBJ1-1, with TRBD1 identical over 7 bases. The source material was PBMCs. This clonotype originated in a human donor in good health (CMV status not recorded). Some clones in this sample may be carry-over from other donors' samples. CDR3 protein: CASSQRTGANTEAFF. As DNA, the CDR3 is TGTGCCAGCAGCCAAAGGACAGGAGCCAACACTGAAGCTTTCTTT.